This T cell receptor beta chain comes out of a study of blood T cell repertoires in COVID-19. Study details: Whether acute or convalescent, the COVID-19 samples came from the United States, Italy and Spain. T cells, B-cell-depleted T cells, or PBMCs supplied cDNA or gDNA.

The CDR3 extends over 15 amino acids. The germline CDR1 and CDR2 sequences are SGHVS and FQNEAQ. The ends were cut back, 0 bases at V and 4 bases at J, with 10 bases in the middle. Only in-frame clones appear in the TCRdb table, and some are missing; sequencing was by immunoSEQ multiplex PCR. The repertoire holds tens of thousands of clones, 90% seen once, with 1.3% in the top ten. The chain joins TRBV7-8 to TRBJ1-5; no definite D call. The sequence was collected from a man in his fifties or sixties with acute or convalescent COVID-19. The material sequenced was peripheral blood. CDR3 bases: TGTGCCAGCAGCTTAGCGAGGTCAGAGAATCAGCCCCAGCATTTT. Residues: CASSLARSENQPQHF.